This T cell receptor (beta chain) was captured by sequencing in a study of technical replicates of blood from a handful of donors. This clone was counted only a few times. The protocol was immunoSEQ multiplex PCR, while the TCRdb copy is restricted to in-frame clones and leaves out a portion. The sample shows roughly 65,000 clones, roughly 86% of them seen only once. The V gene end was trimmed by 2 bases and the J gene end by 6 bases; junction bases not matched to a gene: 1. Germline V gives CDR1 GTSNPN, CDR2 SVGIG (reference sequence). The CDR3 extends over 12 amino acids. V usage is TRBV30 and J usage is TRBJ1-1, with 9 positions matching TRBD1. This TCR came from a human donor in good health. Some clones in this sample may be carry-over from other donors' samples. The sequencing sample was made of PBMCs. CDR3 nucleotides: TGTGCCTGGAGTCGGACAGGGGCTGAAGCTTTCTTT. Amino acid sequence: CAWSRTGAEAFF.